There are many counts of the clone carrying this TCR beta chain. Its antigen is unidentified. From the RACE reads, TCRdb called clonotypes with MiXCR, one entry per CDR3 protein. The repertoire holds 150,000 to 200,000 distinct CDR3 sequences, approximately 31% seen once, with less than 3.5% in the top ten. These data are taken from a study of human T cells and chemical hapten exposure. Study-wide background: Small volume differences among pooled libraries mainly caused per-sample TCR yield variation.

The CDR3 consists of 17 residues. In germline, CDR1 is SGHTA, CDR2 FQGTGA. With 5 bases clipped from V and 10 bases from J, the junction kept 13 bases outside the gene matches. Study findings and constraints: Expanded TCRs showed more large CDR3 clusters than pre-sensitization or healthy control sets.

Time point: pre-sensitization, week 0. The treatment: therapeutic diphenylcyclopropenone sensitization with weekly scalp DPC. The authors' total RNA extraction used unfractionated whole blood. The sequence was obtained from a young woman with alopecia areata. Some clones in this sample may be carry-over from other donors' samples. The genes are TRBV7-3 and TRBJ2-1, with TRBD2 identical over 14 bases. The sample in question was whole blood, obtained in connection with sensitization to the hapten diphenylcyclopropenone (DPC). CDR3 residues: CASSPYPGLAGVGEQFF. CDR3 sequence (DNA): TGTGCCAGCAGCCCCTATCCGGGACTAGCGGGAGTGGGGGAGCAGTTCTTC.